The next 5 T cell receptor beta chains were all read from a single sample in a study of T-cell reconstitution after alpha-beta-depleted transplantation in children (TCRdb year 2016). Libraries were constructed by PCR. For sequencing, an Illumina HiSeq 2500 was employed. TCR libraries were prepared with molecular barcoding, using unique molecular identifiers to normalize TCRbeta repertoire quantification. TCRdb reanalyzed the raw reads on its own, using fastp at Q25 for trimming and MiXCR for clone calling, and kept in-frame beta chains. Here each entry gathers all rows of one CDR3 protein and keeps the most common genes and DNA. This sample holds approximately 520,000 distinct CDR3 sequences; less than 35% were observed only once. 2% to 3% of the sample is taken by the ten largest. The sequencing used PBMCs from the stem cell graft donor, collected from the stem cell graft. These receptors were collected from a human donor who donated a stem cell graft to a child with aplastic anemia.

This clonotype has more than one count but fewer than ten. Sequence at one end of the junction differs from germline and may be a read error. The chain recombines TRBV6-1 with TRBJ1-4, with TRBD1 as a possible D gene (6 bases). The CDR3 runs 17 residues. CDR1 MNHNS and CDR2 SASEGT come from the germline V gene. The chain's CDR3 is CAISEAPGAREGEKLFF. CDR3 in DNA: TGTGCCATCAGTGAAGCCCCAGGGGCCAGGGAAGGTGAAAAACTGTTTTTT.

The V gene is TRBV13, the J gene TRBJ1-1, with TRBD1 matching 8 bases. J lost 6 bases, V lost 6 bases, and 9 bases had no gene match. CDR1 is PRHDT, CDR2 FYEKMQ, per germline (reference sequence). The CDR3 loop spans 14 amino acids. CDR3 region: CASSTTGGPAEAFF. The CDR3 nucleotides read TGTGCCAGCAGTACTACAGGGGGACCCGCTGAAGCTTTCTTT.

On this clonotype itself: One junction end disagrees with the germline gene, perhaps due to a read error. V is TRBV3-1 and J is TRBJ1-5; D call uncertain. The CDR3 totals 14 residues. Germline lookup yields CDR1 LGHDT and CDR2 YNNKEL (reference sequence). CDR3 DNA: TGTGCAAGCAGCCAAGGTTCAGGTTATCAGCCCCAGCATTTT. This codes for CASSQGSGYQPQHF. The whole variable domain, remainder taken from reference TRBV3-1 and TRBJ1-5, is DTAVSQTPKYLVTQMGNDKSIKCEQNLGHDTMYWYKQDSKKFLKIMFSYNNKELIINETVPNRFSPKSPDKAHLNLHINSLELGDSAVYFCASSQGSGYQPQHFGDGTRLSIL.

J is TRBJ2-1 and V is TRBV15, with 7 bases matching TRBD2. Germline CDR1 is LNHNV and CDR2 is YYDKDF (reference sequence). With V trimmed by 4 bases and J by 0 bases, 6 bases remained unmatched. The CDR3 is 16 amino acids. The CDR3 here is CATSILAESSYNEQFF. The CDR3, as DNA: TGTGCCACCAGCATCCTAGCGGAGAGCTCCTACAATGAGCAGTTCTTC.

The chain recombines TRBV6-2 or TRBV6-3 with TRBJ2-2, with 10 bases aligning to TRBD1. Trimming at V came to 1 base and at J to 6 bases, leaving 20 bases not matched to a gene. This CDR3 has 21 amino acids. CDR1 and CDR2 (germline): MNHEY, SVGEGT. This CDR3 is CASSYLVPTGGYWREPGELFF. The CDR3 DNA follows: TGTGCCAGCAGTTACTTAGTCCCGACAGGGGGCTACTGGCGGGAGCCCGGGGAGCTGTTTTTT.